This is a list of T cell receptor beta chains from one sample in a study of cytomegalovirus exposure and HLA in healthy donors. Here immunoSEQ multiplex PCR was the method, and the copy in TCRdb shows in-frame clones only, minus some. The profile shows 50,000 to 65,000 clones, 89% of them singletons. The sample comprised PBMCs. The receptors come from a woman in her late teens or twenties in good health and CMV-seronegative. The CDR3 runs from the conserved cysteine through the conserved F or W. D genes are given only for firm matches. Part of the rows lack a size; the others show once, few, many or a class for expanded clones.

>NA|TRBJ1-6|TRBD1|TRBV7-9
CASSPRTGLSSPLHF
TGTGCCAGCAGCCCCCGGACAGGGCTCTCCTCACCCCTCCACTTT
>NA|TRBJ2-1|NA|TRBV27
CASTRVPRDEQFF
TGTGCCAGCACCCGGGTCCCCAGGGATGAGCAGTTCTTC
>NA|TRBJ2-1|TRBD2|TRBV13
CASSSGLAGNEQFF
TGTGCCAGCAGCAGTGGGTTAGCGGGGAATGAGCAGTTCTTC
>NA|TRBJ2-7|TRBD1|TRBV6-5
CASSQSGTGAEQYF
TGTGCCAGCAGTCAATCCGGGACAGGGGCCGAGCAGTACTTC
>NA|TRBJ2-2|NA|TRBV5-1
CASSLTGFANTGELFF
TGCGCCAGCAGCTTAACAGGGTTTGCGAACACCGGGGAGCTGTTTTTT
>few|TRBJ2-5|NA|TRBV5-1
CASSLASTEETQYF
TGCGCCAGCAGCTTGGCCTCGACAGAGGAGACCCAGTACTTC
>NA|TRBJ1-1|NA|TRBV21-1
CASSMRSFIRLEAFF
TGTGCCAGCAGCATGCGGTCCTTCATACGCCTCGAAGCTTTCTTT
>NA|TRBJ2-5|TRBD1|TRBV5-4
CASSPGTGGETQYF
TGTGCCAGCAGCCCGGGCACAGGGGGAGAGACCCAGTACTTC
>NA|TRBJ2-7|TRBD1|TRBV27
CASSSLGTVNYEQYF
TGTGCCAGCAGCTCGCTAGGGACAGTAAACTACGAGCAGTACTTC
>NA|TRBJ2-3|NA|TRBV9
CASSVVSAQDTQYF
TGTGCCAGCAGCGTAGTCTCCGCCCAGGATACGCAGTATTTT
>once|TRBJ2-7|NA|TRBV6-5
CASSQPTVSEQYF
TGTGCCAGCAGCCAACCGACAGTTTCCGAGCAGTACTTC
>NA|TRBJ1-2|NA|TRBV19
CASSKQGINGYTF
TGTGCCAGTAGTAAACAGGGAATTAATGGCTACACCTTC
>NA|TRBJ2-5|NA|TRBV2
CASSEGRWETQYF
TGTGCCAGCAGTGAGGGGAGATGGGAGACCCAGTACTTC
>NA|TRBJ1-2|TRBD1|TRBV19
CASSTGTGSFNYGYTF
TGTGCCAGTAGTACCGGGACAGGGTCCTTTAACTATGGCTACACCTTC
>NA|TRBJ2-2|NA|TRBV7-2
CASSRQATGELFF
TGTGCCAGCAGTAGACAGGCAACCGGGGAGCTGTTTTTT
>NA|TRBJ1-1|NA|TRBV5-1
CASSSLESGQGTEAFF
TGCGCCAGCAGCTCTCTCGAGAGCGGGCAGGGCACTGAAGCTTTCTTT